This T cell receptor (beta chain) was captured by sequencing in a study of blood T cells in healthy people across ages. General study points: Correlation between TCR beta diversity and naive T cell percentage was strong. As age increased, TCR beta diversity per million T cells fell in a roughly linear fashion.

Regarding this clonotype: Its antigen remains unknown.

Isolation per sample recovered at least 6 million PBMCs. In germline, CDR1 is SGHTA, CDR2 FQGNSA. The CDR3 runs to 14 residues. The V and J ends lost 5 bases and 13 bases, in that order; junction bases with no gene match: 11. A J-beta primer mix and a sample-barcoded 5' primer were used in a second PCR of about 7 to 12 cycles. Carrying 12 random nucleotides, a template-switch adaptor labeled each individual cDNA molecule. From the 5' RACE reads, TCRdb called clonotypes with MiXCR, one entry per CDR3 protein. The sample consists of roughly 1,700,000 distinct CDR3 sequences, roughly 30% of them appearing once.

The rearrangement joins TRBV7-2 to TRBJ2-4; 10 bases agree with TRBD2. The sample comprised blood. The receptor was derived from a woman aged 25 to 39 in good health. In DNA, the CDR3 is TGTGCCAGCAGCGCGAGCATAGCGGGGGGATCCCAGTACTTC. Amino acids: CASSASIAGGSQYF.